The next 5 T cell receptor beta chains were all read from a single sample in a study of T cell responses to AZD1222 COVID-19 vaccine. The method was immunoSEQ multiplex PCR; TCRdb's version includes in-frame clones alone and lacks a portion of them. The sample has 150,000 to 200,000 clones; roughly 88% are singletons. The sequences come from peripheral blood, collected 28 days after the second AZD1222 dose. These receptors came from an adult who received the AZD1222 COVID-19 vaccine.

The chain uses TRBV5-1 and TRBJ2-5, with D maybe TRBD2 (6 bases). The CDR3 length is 13 residues. V dropped 7 bases and J dropped 5 bases, with 15 bases sitting between them. Germline CDR1 reads SGHRS; CDR2 reads YFSETQ. The CDR3: CASSQGGAETQYF. Here the CDR3 DNA reads TGCGCCAGCTCCCAGGGAGGAGCGGAGACCCAGTACTTC.

This clone was observed once. The CDR3 DNA is TGTGCCAGCAGCTTATGGGAATTGAACACTGAAGCTTTCTTT. Protein: CASSLWELNTEAFF. The V call is TRBV7-8, the J call TRBJ1-1; D unresolved. V was shortened by 2 bases and J by 0 bases, with 7 bases between the two germline ends. CDR1 SGHVS and CDR2 FQNEAQ come from the germline V gene. CDR3 length equals 14 residues. The variable domain in full, completed from reference TRBV7-8 and TRBJ1-1, reads GAGVSQSPRYKVAKRGQDVALRCDPISGHVSLFWYQQALGQGPEFLTYFQNEAQLDKSGLPSDRFFAERPEGSVSTLKIQRTQQEDSAVYLCASSLWELNTEAFFGQGTRLTVV.

This chain joins TRBV19 and TRBJ2-5, with D possibly being TRBD1 or TRBD2 (5 bases each). The V and J ends lost 3 bases and 5 bases respectively, with 10 bases between them. The germline V gene has CDR1 LNHDA and CDR2 SQIVND (reference sequence). This CDR3 spans 13 amino acids. The CDR3 DNA sequence: TGTGCCAGTAGTATCGGCCGGGGCGAGACCCAGTACTTC. This encodes CASSIGRGETQYF. The full variable domain, in which reference TRBV19 and TRBJ2-5 provide the parts outside the CDR3, is DGGITQSPKYLFRKEGQNVTLSCEQNLNHDAMYWYRQDPGQGLRLIYYSQIVNDFQKGDIAEGYSVSREKKESFPLTVTSAQKNPTAFYLCASSIGRGETQYFGPGTRLLVL.

This sequence joins TRBV11-1 and TRBJ1-6, with D maybe TRBD1 (6 bases). Germline V gene data show CDR1 as SGHAT and CDR2 as FQDESV (reference sequence). This CDR3 has 16 amino acids. Trimming removed 0 bases from V and 5 bases from J, with 11 bases in between. As DNA, the CDR3 is TGTGCCAGCAGCTTAGCCGGGGGCGCCAATAATTCACCCCTCCACTTT. This codes for CASSLAGGANNSPLHF. The variable domain in full, with the rest retrieved from reference TRBV11-1 and TRBJ1-6, is EAEVAQSPRYKITEKSQAVAFWCDPISGHATLYWYRQILGQGPELLVQFQDESVVDDSQLPKDRFSAERLKGVDSTLKIQPAELGDSAMYLCASSLAGGANNSPLHFGNGTRLTVT.

The genes are TRBV19 and TRBJ1-4; weak D call: TRBD1 (6 bases). Trimming took off 3 bases at V and 0 bases at J, with 8 bases between the two ends. This CDR3 has 15 amino acids. CDR1 is LNHDA, CDR2 SQIVND, per germline (reference sequence). The CDR3 protein is CASSMGQATNEKLFF. The CDR3 DNA is TGTGCCAGTAGTATGGGACAAGCAACTAATGAAAAACTGTTTTTT.